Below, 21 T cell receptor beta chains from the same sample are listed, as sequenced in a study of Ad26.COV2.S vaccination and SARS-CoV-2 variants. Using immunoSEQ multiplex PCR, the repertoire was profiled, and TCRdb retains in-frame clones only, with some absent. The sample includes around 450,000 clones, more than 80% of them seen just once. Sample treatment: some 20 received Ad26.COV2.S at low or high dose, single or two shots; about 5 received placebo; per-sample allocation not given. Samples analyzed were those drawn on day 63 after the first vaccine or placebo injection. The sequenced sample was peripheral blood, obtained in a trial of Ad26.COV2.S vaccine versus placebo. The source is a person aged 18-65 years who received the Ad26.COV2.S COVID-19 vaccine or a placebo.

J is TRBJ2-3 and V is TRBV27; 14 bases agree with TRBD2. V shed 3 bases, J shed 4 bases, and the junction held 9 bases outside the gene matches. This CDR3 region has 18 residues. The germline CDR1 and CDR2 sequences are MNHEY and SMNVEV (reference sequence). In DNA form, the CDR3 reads TGTGCCAGCAGTTTCTCCGGGACTAGCGGGAGTATCTCAGATACGCAGTATTTT. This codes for CASSFSGTSGSISDTQYF.

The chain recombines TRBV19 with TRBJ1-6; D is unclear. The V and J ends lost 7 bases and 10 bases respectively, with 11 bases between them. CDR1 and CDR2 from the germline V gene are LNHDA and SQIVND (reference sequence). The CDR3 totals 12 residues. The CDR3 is CASTRPGSPLHF. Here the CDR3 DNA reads TGTGCCAGTACAAGGCCGGGATCACCCCTCCACTTT.

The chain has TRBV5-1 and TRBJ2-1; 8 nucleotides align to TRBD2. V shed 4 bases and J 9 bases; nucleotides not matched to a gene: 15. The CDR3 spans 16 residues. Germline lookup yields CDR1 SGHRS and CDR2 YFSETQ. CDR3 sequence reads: CASSRNAGLVQGEQFF. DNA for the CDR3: TGCGCCAGCAGCCGGAACGCGGGACTAGTTCAGGGTGAGCAGTTCTTC.

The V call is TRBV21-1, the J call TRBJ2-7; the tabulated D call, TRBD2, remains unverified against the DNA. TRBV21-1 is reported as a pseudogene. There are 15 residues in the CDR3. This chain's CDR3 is CASAPSGTYSYEQYF. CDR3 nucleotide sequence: TGTGCCAGCGCCCCAAGCGGGACATATTCCTACGAGCAGTACTTC.

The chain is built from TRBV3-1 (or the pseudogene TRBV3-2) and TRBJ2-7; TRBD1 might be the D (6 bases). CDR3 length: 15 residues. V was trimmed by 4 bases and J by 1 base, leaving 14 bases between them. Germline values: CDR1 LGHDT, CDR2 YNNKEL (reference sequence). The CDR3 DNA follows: TGTGCCAGCAGCCCCGGAACAGGGTCATCCTACGAGCAGTACTTC. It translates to CASSPGTGSSYEQYF.

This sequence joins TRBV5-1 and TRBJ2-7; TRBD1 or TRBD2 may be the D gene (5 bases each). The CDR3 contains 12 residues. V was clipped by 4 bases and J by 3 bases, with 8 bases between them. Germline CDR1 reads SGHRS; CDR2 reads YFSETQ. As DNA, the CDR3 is TGCGCCAGCAGCGGGGGTCTCTACGAGCAGTACTTC. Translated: CASSGGLYEQYF.

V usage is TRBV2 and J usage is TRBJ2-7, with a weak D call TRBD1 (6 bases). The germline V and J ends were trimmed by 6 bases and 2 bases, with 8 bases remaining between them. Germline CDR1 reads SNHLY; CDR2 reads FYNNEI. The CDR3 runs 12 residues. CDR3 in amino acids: CASRQGTYEQYF. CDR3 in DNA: TGTGCCAGCAGACAGGGAACCTACGAGCAGTACTTC.

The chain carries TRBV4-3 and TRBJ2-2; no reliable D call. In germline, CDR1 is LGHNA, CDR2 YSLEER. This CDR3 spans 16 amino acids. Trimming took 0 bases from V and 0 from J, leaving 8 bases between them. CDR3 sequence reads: CASSQETRTNTGELFF. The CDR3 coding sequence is TGCGCCAGCAGCCAAGAAACCAGAACGAACACCGGGGAGCTGTTTTTT.

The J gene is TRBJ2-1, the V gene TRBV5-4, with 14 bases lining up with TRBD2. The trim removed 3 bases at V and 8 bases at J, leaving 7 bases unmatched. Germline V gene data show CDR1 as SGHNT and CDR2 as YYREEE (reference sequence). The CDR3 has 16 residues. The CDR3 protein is CASSSRLAGGLDEQFF. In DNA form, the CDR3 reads TGTGCCAGCAGCTCCCGACTAGCGGGAGGGCTTGATGAGCAGTTCTTC.

Written as DNA, the CDR3 is TGTGCCAGCAGTTATACAGGGAAGGAGCAGTTCTTC. Amino acid sequence: CASSYTGKEQFF. The chain joins TRBV12-3 or TRBV12-4 to TRBJ2-1; D is perhaps TRBD1 (6 bases). This CDR3 comprises 12 residues. Between the trimmed V and J ends, which lost 4 bases and 10 bases, there was a span of 11 bases.

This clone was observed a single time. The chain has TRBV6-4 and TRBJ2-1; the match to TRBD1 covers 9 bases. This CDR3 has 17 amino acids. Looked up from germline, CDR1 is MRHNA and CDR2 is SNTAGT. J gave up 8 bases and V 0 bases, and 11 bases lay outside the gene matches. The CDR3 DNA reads TGTGCCAGCAGTGACTCCGCCGGGTACAGGGGGCGTGATGAGCAGTTCTTC. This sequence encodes CASSDSAGYRGRDEQFF.

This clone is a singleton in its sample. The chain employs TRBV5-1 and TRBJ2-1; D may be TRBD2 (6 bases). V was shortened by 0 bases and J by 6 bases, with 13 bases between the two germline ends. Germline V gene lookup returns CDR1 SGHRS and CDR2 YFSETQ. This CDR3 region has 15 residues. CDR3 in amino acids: CASSLAPAGPNEQFF. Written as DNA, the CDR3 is TGCGCCAGCAGCTTGGCCCCCGCGGGGCCCAATGAGCAGTTCTTC. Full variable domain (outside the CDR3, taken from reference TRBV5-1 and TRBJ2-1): KAGVTQTPRYLIKTRGQQVTLSCSPISGHRSVSWYQQTPGQGLQFLFEYFSETQRNKGNFPGRFSGRQFSNSRSEMNVSTLELGDSALYLCASSLAPAGPNEQFFGPGTRLTVL.

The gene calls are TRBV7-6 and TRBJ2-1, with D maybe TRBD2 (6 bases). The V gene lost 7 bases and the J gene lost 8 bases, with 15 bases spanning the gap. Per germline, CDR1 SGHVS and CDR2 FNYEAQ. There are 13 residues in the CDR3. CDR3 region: CASTGLGKDEQFF. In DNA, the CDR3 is TGTGCCAGCACGGGACTGGGGAAGGATGAGCAGTTCTTC.

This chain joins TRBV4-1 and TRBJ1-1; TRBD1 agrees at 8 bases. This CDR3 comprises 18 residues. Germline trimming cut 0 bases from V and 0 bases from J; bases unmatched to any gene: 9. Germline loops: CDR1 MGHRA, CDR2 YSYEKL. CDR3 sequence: CASSQEGHTGGLNTEAFF. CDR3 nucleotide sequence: TGCGCCAGCAGCCAAGAAGGGCACACAGGGGGATTGAACACTGAAGCTTTCTTT.

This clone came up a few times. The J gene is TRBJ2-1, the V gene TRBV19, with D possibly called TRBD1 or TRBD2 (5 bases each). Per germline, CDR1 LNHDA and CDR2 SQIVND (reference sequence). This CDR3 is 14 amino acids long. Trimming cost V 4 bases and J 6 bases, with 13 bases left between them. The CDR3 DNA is TGTGCCAGTAGTAGAGGGACGGGTCTCAATGAGCAGTTCTTC. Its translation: CASSRGTGLNEQFF.

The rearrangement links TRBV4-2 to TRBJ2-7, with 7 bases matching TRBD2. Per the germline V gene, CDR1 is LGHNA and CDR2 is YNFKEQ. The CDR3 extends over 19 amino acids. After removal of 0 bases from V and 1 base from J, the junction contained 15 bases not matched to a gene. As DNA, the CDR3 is TGTGCCAGCAGCCAAGAGGGTGCCCCCGGAACTAGCGCTTCCTACGAGCAGTACTTC. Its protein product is CASSQEGAPGTSASYEQYF.

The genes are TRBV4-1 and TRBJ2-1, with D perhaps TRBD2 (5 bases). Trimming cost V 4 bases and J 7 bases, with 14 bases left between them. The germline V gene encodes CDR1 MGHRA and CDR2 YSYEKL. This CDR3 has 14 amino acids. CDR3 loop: CASSPRASPNEQFF. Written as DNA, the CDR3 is TGCGCCAGCAGCCCTCGTGCTAGCCCGAATGAGCAGTTCTTC.

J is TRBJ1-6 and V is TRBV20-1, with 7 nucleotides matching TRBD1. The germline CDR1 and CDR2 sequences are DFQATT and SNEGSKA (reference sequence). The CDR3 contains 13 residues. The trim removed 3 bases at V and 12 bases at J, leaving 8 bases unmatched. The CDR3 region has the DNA TGCAGTGCTAGTAGACAGGGAGTAATACCCCTCCACTTT. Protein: CSASRQGVIPLHF.

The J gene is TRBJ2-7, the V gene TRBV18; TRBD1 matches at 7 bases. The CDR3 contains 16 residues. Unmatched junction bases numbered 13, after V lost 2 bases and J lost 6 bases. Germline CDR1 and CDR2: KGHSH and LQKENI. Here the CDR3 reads CASSPGDSRFGTEQYF. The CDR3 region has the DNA TGTGCCAGCTCACCAGGGGACAGCCGATTTGGGACCGAGCAGTACTTC.

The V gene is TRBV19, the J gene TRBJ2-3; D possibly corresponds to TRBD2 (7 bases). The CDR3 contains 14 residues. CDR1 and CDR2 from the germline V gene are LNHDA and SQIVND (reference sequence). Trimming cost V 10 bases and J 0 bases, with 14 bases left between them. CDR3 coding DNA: TGTGCCACCTCCCGGGGGGCAAGCACAGATACGCAGTATTTT. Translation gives CATSRGASTDTQYF.

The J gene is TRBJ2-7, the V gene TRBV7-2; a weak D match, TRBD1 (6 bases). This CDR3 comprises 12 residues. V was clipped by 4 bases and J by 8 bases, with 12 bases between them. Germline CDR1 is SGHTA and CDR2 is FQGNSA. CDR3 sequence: CASSSDRGQQYF. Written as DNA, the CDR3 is TGTGCCAGCAGCTCGGACAGAGGCCAGCAGTACTTC.